A single T cell receptor beta chain is shown here with its context. The antigen remains undetermined. The second PCR ran 7 to 11 cycles with a sample-barcoded 5' primer and J-beta primers. Each cDNA molecule was tagged by a template-switch adaptor that had 12 random nucleotides. TCRdb called the 5' RACE reads again in MiXCR, with one record for every CDR3 protein. The table shows under 2 million distinct CDR3 sequences, with roughly 32% occurring only once. The sample originates from a study of blood T cells in healthy people across ages. Broader study findings: Donors of long life had a larger count of naive CD4+ cells and greater diversity than aged donors. Estimated diversity across one million T cells was deemed an underestimate.

The CDR3 runs to 14 residues. Between the trimmed V and J ends, which lost 4 bases and 11 bases, there was a span of 20 bases. Germline CDR1 MGHDK, CDR2 SYGVNS. The sample was blood. The TCR comes from a woman in her twenties or thirties in good health. The rearrangement uses TRBV25-1 and TRBJ2-5; possible D gene TRBD1, 7 bases. The CDR3 here is CASSGGDSLWQQYF. The CDR3 region has the DNA TGTGCCAGCAGTGGGGGGGACAGCTTGTGGCAGCAGTACTTC.